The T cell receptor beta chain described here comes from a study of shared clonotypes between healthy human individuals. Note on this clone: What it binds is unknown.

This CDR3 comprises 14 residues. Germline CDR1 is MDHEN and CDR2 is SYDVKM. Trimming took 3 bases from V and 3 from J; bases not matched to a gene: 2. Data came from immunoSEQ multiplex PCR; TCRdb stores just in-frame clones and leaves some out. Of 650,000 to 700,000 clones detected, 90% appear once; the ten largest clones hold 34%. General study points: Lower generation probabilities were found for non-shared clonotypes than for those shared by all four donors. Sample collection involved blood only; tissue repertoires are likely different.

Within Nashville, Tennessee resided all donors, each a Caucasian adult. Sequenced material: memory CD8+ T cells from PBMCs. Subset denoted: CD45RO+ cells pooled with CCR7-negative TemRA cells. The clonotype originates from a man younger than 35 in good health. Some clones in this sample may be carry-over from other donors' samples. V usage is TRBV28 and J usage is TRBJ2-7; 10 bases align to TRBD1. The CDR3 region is CASSLGDRGYEQYF. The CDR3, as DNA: TGTGCCAGCAGTTTGGGGGACAGGGGCTACGAGCAGTACTTC.